The source of this T cell receptor (beta chain) is a study of T cells in Graves' hyperthyroidism and ophthalmopathy. Germline V gene data show CDR1 as SGHRS and CDR2 as YFSETQ. This CDR3 comprises 14 residues. The V and J ends lost 7 bases and 5 bases respectively, with 17 bases between them. General study results and limits: Most thyroid clonotypes with frequency above 0.001 were detected in blood.

This clonotype was seen ten or more times. Its antigen is not known. Among ophthalmopathy patients, the Clinical Activity Score reached at least 3, the NOSPECS grade reached at least 4, and duration remained under 3 months. Not enrolled were patients with uncontrolled infection, other autoimmune disease, pregnancy or lactation. Diagnoses used clinical symptoms, serum thyroxine and TRAb, thyroid ultrasound and orbital computed tomography. Researchers amplified the TCR beta CDR3 regions from RNA transcripts. A set of HTBI primers served as the primers for a first-round RT-PCR of the TCR CDR3. TCRdb re-analysed the multiplex PCR reads in MiXCR, keeping a single row per CDR3 protein. The sample contains hundreds of thousands of distinct CDR3 sequences, 15% to 20% of which appear only once.

This chain uses TRBV5-1 with TRBJ2-3; the D gene is possibly TRBD1 (6 bases). This TCR derives from a woman aged 60-75 years with Graves' ophthalmopathy. Input material: blood. Written as DNA, the CDR3 is TGCGCCAGCCGGGACAACGCAAATCAAGATACGCAGTATTTT. Its translation: CASRDNANQDTQYF.